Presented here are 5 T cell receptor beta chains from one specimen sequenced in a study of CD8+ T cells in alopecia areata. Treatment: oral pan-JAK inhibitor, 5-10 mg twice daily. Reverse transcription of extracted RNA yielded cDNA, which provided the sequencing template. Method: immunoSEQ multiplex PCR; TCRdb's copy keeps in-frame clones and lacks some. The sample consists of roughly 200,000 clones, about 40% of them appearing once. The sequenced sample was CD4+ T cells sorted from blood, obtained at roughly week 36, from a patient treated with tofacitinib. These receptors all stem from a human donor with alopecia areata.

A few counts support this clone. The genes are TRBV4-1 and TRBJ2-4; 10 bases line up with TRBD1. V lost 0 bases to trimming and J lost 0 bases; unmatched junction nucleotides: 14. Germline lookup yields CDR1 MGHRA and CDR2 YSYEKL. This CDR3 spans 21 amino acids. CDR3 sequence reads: CASSQEFRDRGLRGAKNIQYF. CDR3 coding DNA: TGCGCCAGCAGCCAAGAGTTCCGGGACAGGGGTTTGAGGGGAGCCAAAAACATTCAGTACTTC.

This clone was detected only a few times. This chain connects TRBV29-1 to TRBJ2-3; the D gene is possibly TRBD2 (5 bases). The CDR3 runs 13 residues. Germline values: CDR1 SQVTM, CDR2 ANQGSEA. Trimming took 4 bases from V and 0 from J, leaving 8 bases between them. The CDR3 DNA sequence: TGCAGCGTTGTAGCGTCTAGCACAGATACGCAGTATTTT. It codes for CSVVASSTDTQYF.

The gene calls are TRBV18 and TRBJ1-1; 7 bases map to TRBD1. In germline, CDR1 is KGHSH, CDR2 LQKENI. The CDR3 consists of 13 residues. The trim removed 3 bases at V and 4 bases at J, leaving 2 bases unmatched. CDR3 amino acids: CASSPTGVTEAFF. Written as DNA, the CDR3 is TGTGCCAGCTCACCTACAGGGGTCACTGAAGCTTTCTTT.

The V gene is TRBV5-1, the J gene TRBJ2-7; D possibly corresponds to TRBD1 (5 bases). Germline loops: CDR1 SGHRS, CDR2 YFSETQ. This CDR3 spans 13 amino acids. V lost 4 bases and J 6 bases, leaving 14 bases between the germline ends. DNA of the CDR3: TGCGCCAGCAGCACGGACAACGTTGGCGAGCAGTACTTC. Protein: CASSTDNVGEQYF.

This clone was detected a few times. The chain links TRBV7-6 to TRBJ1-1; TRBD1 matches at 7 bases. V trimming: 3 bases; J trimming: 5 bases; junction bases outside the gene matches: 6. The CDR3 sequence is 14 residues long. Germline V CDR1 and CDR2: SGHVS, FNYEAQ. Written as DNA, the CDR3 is TGTGCCAGCAGCTTGTCCAGGGGGGATACTGAAGCTTTCTTT. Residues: CASSLSRGDTEAFF. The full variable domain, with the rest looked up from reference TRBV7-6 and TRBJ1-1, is GAGVSQSPRYKVTKRGQDVALRCDPISGHVSLYWYRQALGQGPEFLTYFNYEAQQDKSGLPNDRFSAERPEGSISTLTIQRTEQRDSAMYRCASSLSRGDTEAFFGQGTRLTVV.